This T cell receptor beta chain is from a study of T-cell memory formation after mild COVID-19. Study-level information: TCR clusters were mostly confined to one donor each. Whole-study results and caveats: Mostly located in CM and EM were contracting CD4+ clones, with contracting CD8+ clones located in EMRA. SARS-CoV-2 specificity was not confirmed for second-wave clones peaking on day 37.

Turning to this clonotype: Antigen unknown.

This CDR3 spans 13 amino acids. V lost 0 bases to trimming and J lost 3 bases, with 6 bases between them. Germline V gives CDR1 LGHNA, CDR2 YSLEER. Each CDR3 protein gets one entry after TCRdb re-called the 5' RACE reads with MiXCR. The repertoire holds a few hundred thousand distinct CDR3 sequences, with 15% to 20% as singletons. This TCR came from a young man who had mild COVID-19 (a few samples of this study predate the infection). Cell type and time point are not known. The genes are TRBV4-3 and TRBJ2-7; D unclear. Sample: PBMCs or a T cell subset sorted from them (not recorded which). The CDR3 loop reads CASSQDYSYEQYF. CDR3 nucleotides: TGCGCCAGCAGCCAAGACTACAGCTACGAGCAGTACTTC.